This T cell receptor (beta chain) derives from a study of beta chain features in type 1 diabetes. This clone has just a few counts. The antigen is not known. This sample includes further DNA sequences coding for the same CDR3. Study results and limitations: Any HLA-type effect on TCRB rearrangement remained unresolved here.

In all sorted populations, purity surpassed 98%. From germline, CDR1 is LGHNA and CDR2 YSLEER. This CDR3 region has 15 residues. The V end was cut by 0 bases, the J end by 3 bases, with 11 bases between. Expressed TCRB transcripts were sequenced because the isolated RNA had all been reverse transcribed beforehand. Roughly 3.7 million reads, on average, came from each naive, central memory and regulatory T cell sample. Here immunoSEQ multiplex PCR was the method, and the copy in TCRdb shows in-frame clones only, minus some. The sample consists of under 300,000 clones, 7.5% to 9.5% of them appearing once.

The receptor was derived from a woman under 30 in good health. The sequenced material came from central memory CD4+ T cells from blood. The rearrangement links TRBV4-3 to TRBJ1-1; possibly TRBD1 for D (5 bases). The CDR3 loop reads CASSQDGDRDTEAFF. The CDR3 nucleotides are TGCGCCAGCAGCCAAGATGGTGACAGAGACACTGAAGCTTTCTTT.